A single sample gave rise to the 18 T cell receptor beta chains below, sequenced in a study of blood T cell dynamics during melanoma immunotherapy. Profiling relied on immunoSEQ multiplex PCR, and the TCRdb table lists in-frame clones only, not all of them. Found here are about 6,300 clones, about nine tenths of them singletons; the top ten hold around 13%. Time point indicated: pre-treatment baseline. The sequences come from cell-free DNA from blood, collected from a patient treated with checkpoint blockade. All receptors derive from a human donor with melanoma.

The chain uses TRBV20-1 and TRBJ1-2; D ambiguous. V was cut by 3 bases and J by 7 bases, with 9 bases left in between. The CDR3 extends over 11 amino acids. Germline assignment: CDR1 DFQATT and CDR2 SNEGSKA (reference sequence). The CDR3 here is CSASSLGGYTF. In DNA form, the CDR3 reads TGCAGTGCTAGTTCTCTAGGTGGCTACACCTTC.

The CDR3 sequence: CASSLTGSYNSPLHF. CDR3 nucleotide sequence: TGTGCCAGCAGTTTGACAGGTTCTTATAATTCACCCCTCCACTTT. The rearrangement links TRBV28 to TRBJ1-6; tentative D call: TRBD1 (6 bases). The V end was cut by 3 bases, the J end by 4 bases, with 10 bases between. The germline CDR1 and CDR2 sequences are MDHEN and SYDVKM. The CDR3 length is 15 residues. Full variable domain (outside the CDR3, taken from reference TRBV28 and TRBJ1-6): DVKVTQSSRYLVKRTGEKVFLECVQDMDHENMFWYRQDPGLGLRLIYFSYDVKMKEKGDIPEGYSVSREKKERFSLILESASTNQTSMYLCASSLTGSYNSPLHFGNGTRLTVT.

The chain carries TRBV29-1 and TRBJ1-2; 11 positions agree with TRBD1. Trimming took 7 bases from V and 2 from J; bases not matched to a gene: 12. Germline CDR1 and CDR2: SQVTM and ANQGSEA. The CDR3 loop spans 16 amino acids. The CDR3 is CSAPSGQGAANYGYTF. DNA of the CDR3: TGCAGCGCTCCTTCAGGACAGGGGGCGGCCAACTATGGCTACACCTTC.

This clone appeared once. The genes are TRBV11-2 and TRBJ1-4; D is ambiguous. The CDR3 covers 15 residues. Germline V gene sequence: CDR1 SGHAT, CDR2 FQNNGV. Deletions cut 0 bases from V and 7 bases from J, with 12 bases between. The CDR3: CASSLDGARVEKLFF. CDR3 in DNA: TGTGCCAGCAGCTTAGATGGAGCACGGGTTGAAAAACTGTTTTTT.

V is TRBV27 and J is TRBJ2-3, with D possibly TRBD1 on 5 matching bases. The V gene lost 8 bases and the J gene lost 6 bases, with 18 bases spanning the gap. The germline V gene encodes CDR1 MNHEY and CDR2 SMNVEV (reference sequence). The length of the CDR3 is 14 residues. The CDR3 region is CASYRTLSADTQYF. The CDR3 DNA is TGTGCCAGCTACCGGACACTCTCCGCGGATACGCAGTATTTT.

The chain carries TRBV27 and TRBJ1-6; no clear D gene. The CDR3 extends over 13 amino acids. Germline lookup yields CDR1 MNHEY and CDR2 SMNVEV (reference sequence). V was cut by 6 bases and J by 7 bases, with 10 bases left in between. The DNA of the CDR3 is TGTGCCAGCAGGCTCCTGATGAATTCACCCCTCCACTTT. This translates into CASRLLMNSPLHF.

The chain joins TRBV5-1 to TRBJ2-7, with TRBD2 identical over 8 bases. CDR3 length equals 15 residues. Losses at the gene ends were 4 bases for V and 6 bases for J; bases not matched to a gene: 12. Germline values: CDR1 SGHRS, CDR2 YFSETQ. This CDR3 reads CASSPGTSQPSEQYF. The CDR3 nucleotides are TGCGCCAGCAGCCCCGGGACTAGTCAGCCAAGCGAGCAGTACTTC.

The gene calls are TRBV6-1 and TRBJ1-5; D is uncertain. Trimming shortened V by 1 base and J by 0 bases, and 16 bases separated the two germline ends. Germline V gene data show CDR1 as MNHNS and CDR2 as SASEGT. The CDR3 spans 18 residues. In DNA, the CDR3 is TGTGCCAGCAGTGAAGACCTGGGTAGACGATATAGCAATCAGCCCCAGCATTTT. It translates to CASSEDLGRRYSNQPQHF.

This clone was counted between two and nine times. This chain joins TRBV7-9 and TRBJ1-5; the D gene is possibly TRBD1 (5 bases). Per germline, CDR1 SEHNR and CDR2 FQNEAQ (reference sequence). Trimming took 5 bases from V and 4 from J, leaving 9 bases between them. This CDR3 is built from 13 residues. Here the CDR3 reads CASSPQGNQPQHF. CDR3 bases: TGTGCCAGCAGCCCGCAGGGAAATCAGCCCCAGCATTTT.

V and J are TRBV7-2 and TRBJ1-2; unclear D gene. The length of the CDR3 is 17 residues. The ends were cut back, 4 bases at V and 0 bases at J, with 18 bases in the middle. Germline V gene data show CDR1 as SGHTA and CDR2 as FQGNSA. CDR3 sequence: CASSSHLDGAPNYGYTF. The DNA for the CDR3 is TGTGCCAGCAGCTCCCACTTAGACGGAGCACCTAACTATGGCTACACCTTC.

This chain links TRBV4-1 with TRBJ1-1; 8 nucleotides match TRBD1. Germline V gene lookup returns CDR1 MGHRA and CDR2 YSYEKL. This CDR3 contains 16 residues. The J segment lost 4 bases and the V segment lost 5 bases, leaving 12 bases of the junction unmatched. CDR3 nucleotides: TGCGCCAGCAGCGCCGCCGGACAGGGTTTGAGCACTGAAGCTTTCTTT. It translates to CASSAAGQGLSTEAFF.

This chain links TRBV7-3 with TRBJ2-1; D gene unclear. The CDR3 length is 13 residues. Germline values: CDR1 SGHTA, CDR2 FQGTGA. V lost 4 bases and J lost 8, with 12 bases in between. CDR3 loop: CASSSPAIDEQFF. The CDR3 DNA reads TGTGCCAGCAGCTCCCCGGCAATCGATGAGCAGTTCTTC.

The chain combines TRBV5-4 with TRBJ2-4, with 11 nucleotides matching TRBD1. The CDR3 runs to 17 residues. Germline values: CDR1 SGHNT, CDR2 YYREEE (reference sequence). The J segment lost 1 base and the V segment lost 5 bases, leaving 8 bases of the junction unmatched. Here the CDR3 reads CASRRGGQGEAKNIQYF. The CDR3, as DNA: TGTGCCAGCAGACGAGGGGGACAGGGGGAGGCCAAAAACATTCAGTACTTC. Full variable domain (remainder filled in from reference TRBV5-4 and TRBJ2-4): ETGVTQSPTHLIKTRGQQVTLRCSSQSGHNTVSWYQQALGQGPQFIFQYYREEENGRGNFPPRFSGLQFPNYSSELNVNALELDDSALYLCASRRGGQGEAKNIQYFGAGTRLSVL.

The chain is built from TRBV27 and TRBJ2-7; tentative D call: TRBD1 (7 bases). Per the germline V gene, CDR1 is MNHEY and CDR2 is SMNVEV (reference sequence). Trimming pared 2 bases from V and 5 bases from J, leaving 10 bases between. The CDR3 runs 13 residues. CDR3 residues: CASSLPGGHEQYF. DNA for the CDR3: TGTGCCAGCAGTTTACCAGGGGGGCACGAGCAGTACTTC.

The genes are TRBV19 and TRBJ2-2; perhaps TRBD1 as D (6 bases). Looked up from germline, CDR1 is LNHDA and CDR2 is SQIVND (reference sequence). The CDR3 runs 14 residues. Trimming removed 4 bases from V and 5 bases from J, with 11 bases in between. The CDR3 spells CASSTHRATGELFF. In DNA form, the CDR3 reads TGTGCCAGTAGTACTCACAGGGCGACCGGGGAGCTGTTTTTT.

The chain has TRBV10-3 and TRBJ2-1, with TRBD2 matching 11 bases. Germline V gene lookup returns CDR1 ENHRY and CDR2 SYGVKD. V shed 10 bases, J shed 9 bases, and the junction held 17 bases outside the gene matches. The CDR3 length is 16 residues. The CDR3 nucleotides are TGTGCCACCGTACCTGGGACTAGCGGTACTAAAACTGAGCAGTTCTTC. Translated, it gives CATVPGTSGTKTEQFF.

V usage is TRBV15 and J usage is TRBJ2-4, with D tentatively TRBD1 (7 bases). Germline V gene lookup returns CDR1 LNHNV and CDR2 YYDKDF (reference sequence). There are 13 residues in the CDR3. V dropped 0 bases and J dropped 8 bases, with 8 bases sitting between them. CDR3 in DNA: TGTGCCACCAGCAGAGACAGGGGGGACATTCAGTACTTC. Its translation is CATSRDRGDIQYF.

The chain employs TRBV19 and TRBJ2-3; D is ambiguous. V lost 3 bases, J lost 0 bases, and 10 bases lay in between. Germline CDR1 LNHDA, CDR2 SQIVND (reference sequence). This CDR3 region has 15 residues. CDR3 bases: TGTGCCAGTAGTATTAGCTATGCAAGCACAGATACGCAGTATTTT. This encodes CASSISYASTDTQYF.